This TCR beta chain originates from a study of shared clonotypes between healthy human individuals. Study-wide background: Donors had three CD4 naive, three CD4 memory, two CD8 naive and one CD8 memory plate apiece.

Libraries were prepared by immunoSEQ multiplex PCR; TCRdb keeps only in-frame clonotypes and omits some of them. The top ten hold 24% of the sample, which has about 820,000 clones, 80% to 95% seen once. The CDR3 extends over 15 amino acids. V shed 4 bases, J shed 5 bases, and the junction held 9 bases outside the gene matches. Germline CDR1 MGHRA, CDR2 YSYEKL. In the naive CD8 group, cells lacked CD45RO and were positively selected for CCR7, so terminally differentiated effector memory CD45RA+ cells were left out. The study drew its donors from healthy HIV-negative adults without recent acute infections or vaccinations.

The receptor comes from a man aged 25 to 40 in good health. The source material was naive CD8+ T cells sorted from blood. The chain uses TRBV4-1 and TRBJ2-3; 7 bases are a match to TRBD2. The CDR3 coding sequence is TGCGCCAGCAGCCCGTTTAAGGGAGGGGAAGATACGCAGTATTTT. Protein: CASSPFKGGEDTQYF.